This passage covers 19 T cell receptor beta chains from one sample sequenced in a study of CD8 T cells in Susac syndrome. Random-hexamer reverse transcription was applied to roughly 0.5 to 1 ug RNA. TCRdb independently ran MiXCR on the immunoSEQ multiplex PCR reads; one entry per CDR3 protein. This repertoire shows approximately 130,000 distinct CDR3 sequences, about 93% found once; its top ten account for around 0.24%. Specimen: CD8+ T cells from PBMCs. The origin of the receptors is a human donor with multiple sclerosis.

CDR3 DNA sequence: TGTGCCAGCAGCGTAGTCGCGGGTCCATACAATGAGCAGTTCTTC. This gives the protein CASSVVAGPYNEQFF. The chain uses TRBV9 and TRBJ2-1; D is possibly TRBD2 (5 bases). V was cut by 0 bases and J by 4 bases, with 11 bases left in between. This CDR3 has 15 residues. Looked up from germline, CDR1 is SGDLS and CDR2 is YYNGEE.

The chain combines TRBV7-9 with TRBJ1-1; D remains unclear. Trimming cost V 1 base and J 8 bases, with 11 bases left between them. The germline gives CDR1 SEHNR, CDR2 FQNEAQ (reference sequence). This CDR3 has 13 amino acids. The CDR3 reads CASSLVRAPEAFF. The CDR3 region has the DNA TGTGCCAGCAGCTTAGTTCGTGCCCCGGAAGCTTTCTTT.

The chain is built from TRBV15 and TRBJ2-1, with a possible D match to TRBD1 (6 bases). This CDR3 spans 13 amino acids. The ends were cut back, 3 bases at V and 7 bases at J, with 10 bases in the middle. Per the germline V gene, CDR1 is LNHNV and CDR2 is YYDKDF (reference sequence). CDR3 region: CATSSGRGNEQFF. The CDR3 bases are TGTGCCACCAGCAGCGGCAGGGGAAATGAGCAGTTCTTC. The full variable domain, completed using reference TRBV15 and TRBJ2-1, is DAMVIQNPRYQVTQFGKPVTLSCSQTLNHNVMYWYQQKSSQAPKLLFHYYDKDFNNEADTPDNFQSRRPNTSFCFLDIRSPGLGDTAMYLCATSSGRGNEQFFGPGTRLTVL.

The chain joins TRBV27 to TRBJ2-5; D is unresolved. The CDR3 is 14 residues long. Trimming shortened V by 2 bases and J by 2 bases, and 9 bases separated the two germline ends. The germline V gene has CDR1 MNHEY and CDR2 SMNVEV (reference sequence). CDR3 bases: TGTGCCAGCAGTTTAGTAGACTCTCAAGAGACCCAGTACTTC. This translates into CASSLVDSQETQYF.

The chain links TRBV5-6 to TRBJ2-7; D is ambiguous. In germline, CDR1 is SGHDT, CDR2 YYEEEE. V shed 0 bases and J shed 7 bases, with 14 bases lying between them. The CDR3 has 14 amino acids. CDR3: CASSLGLARPEQYF. CDR3 nucleotide sequence: TGTGCCAGCAGCTTGGGTCTGGCCCGCCCAGAGCAGTACTTC.

This rearrangement joins TRBV24-1 to TRBJ2-7; D may correspond to TRBD1 or TRBD2 (5 bases each). Germline V gene lookup returns CDR1 KGHDR and CDR2 SFDVKD. The CDR3 sequence is 13 residues long. Between the trimmed V and J ends, which lost 3 bases and 3 bases, there was a span of 8 bases. As DNA, the CDR3 is TGTGCCACCAGTGATCGGGGCGACTACGAGCAGTACTTC. It codes for CATSDRGDYEQYF.

The CDR3 sequence is CSVERGGQFF. The DNA for the CDR3 is TGCAGCGTTGAGCGAGGCGGGCAGTTCTTC. This chain links TRBV29-1 with TRBJ2-1; the D is unclear. Trimming took 3 bases from V and 12 from J, leaving 9 bases between them. This CDR3 has 10 residues. Germline V gene sequence: CDR1 SQVTM, CDR2 ANQGSEA.

V usage is TRBV4-3 and J usage is TRBJ1-1; TRBD1 matches at 10 bases. Losses at the gene ends were 0 bases for V and 4 bases for J; bases not matched to a gene: 2. This CDR3 comprises 15 residues. Looked up from germline, CDR1 is LGHNA and CDR2 is YSLEER. DNA for the CDR3: TGCGCCAGCAGCCAAGAAGGGACAGGGGTCACTGAAGCTTTCTTT. This gives the protein CASSQEGTGVTEAFF.

Only one count was recorded for this clonotype. The gene calls are TRBV30 and TRBJ1-1; D is unresolved. V lost 3 bases, J lost 0 bases, and 8 bases lay in between. Germline CDR1 GTSNPN, CDR2 SVGIG (reference sequence). The CDR3 covers 13 residues. In DNA form, the CDR3 reads TGTGCCTGGAGGGCGAGAGTGAACACTGAAGCTTTCTTT. Protein: CAWRARVNTEAFF.

V gene TRBV27 combines with J gene TRBJ1-5; TRBD1 matches at 7 bases. This CDR3 contains 15 residues. Trimming took 0 bases from V and 5 from J; bases not matched to a gene: 4. Germline CDR1 is MNHEY and CDR2 is SMNVEV (reference sequence). The CDR3 region has the DNA TGTGCCAGCAGTTTATCAGCCAGGGGGGATCAGCCCCAGCATTTT. It codes for CASSLSARGDQPQHF.

This chain connects TRBV12-3 or TRBV12-4 to TRBJ2-3; D unclear. Between the trimmed V and J ends, which lost 6 bases and 2 bases, there was a span of 15 bases. The CDR3 spans 15 residues. The chain's CDR3 is CASSPFEDVTDTQYF. CDR3 sequence (DNA): TGTGCCAGCAGCCCTTTCGAGGACGTCACAGATACGCAGTATTTT.

The CDR3 spells CATWGGGTNEKLFF. CDR3 sequence (DNA): TGTGCCACCTGGGGGGGTGGAACTAATGAAAAACTGTTTTTT. J is TRBJ1-4 and V is TRBV27, with a weak D call TRBD1 (5 bases). The germline V gene has CDR1 MNHEY and CDR2 SMNVEV (reference sequence). The CDR3 has 14 residues. V gave up 10 bases and J gave up 1 base, with 13 bases separating them.

The V and J genes are TRBV19 and TRBJ2-7; D gene uncertain. V was cut by 5 bases and J by 0 bases, with 8 bases left in between. This CDR3 has 13 residues. Germline CDR1 is LNHDA and CDR2 is SQIVND (reference sequence). CDR3 loop: CASSPTASYEQYF. The CDR3 coding sequence is TGTGCCAGTAGTCCTACAGCCTCCTACGAGCAGTACTTC.

The chain uses TRBV20-1 and TRBJ2-1, with D perhaps given as TRBD1 or TRBD2 (5 bases each). Germline V gene data show CDR1 as DFQATT and CDR2 as SNEGSKA (reference sequence). The V end lost 7 bases, the J end lost 2 bases, and 15 bases lay between the germline ends. The CDR3 sequence is 14 residues long. In DNA, the CDR3 is TGCAGTGTTCCGCTCGAGGGACCCTACAATGAGCAGTTCTTC. It is translated as CSVPLEGPYNEQFF.

DNA for the CDR3: TGTGCCAGCAGTGGATCCGGGACTAGAGACAATGAGCAGTTCTTC. It codes for CASSGSGTRDNEQFF. The chain links TRBV12-3 or TRBV12-4 to TRBJ2-1; the match to TRBD2 covers 8 bases. The V segment lost 5 bases and the J segment 5 bases; nucleotides outside the gene matches: 8. This CDR3 comprises 15 residues.

The chain carries TRBV28 and TRBJ1-3; possibly TRBD1 for D (6 bases). Trimming left V 5 bases short and J 2 bases short, with 13 bases between. Germline V CDR1 and CDR2: MDHEN, SYDVKM. This CDR3 contains 15 residues. The CDR3 spells CASSPTGFPGNTIYF. CDR3 DNA sequence: TGTGCCAGCAGTCCCACAGGGTTCCCTGGAAACACCATATATTTT.

The rearrangement joins TRBV30 to TRBJ1-2, with TRBD1 as a possible D gene (5 bases). The V gene lost 2 bases and the J gene lost 4 bases, with 11 bases spanning the gap. This CDR3 has 13 residues. In germline, CDR1 is GTSNPN, CDR2 SVGIG (reference sequence). The CDR3 coding sequence is TGTGCCTGGAGTAAGGAGGGGACCTATGGCTACACCTTC. Its translation: CAWSKEGTYGYTF.

The rearrangement uses TRBV7-6 and TRBJ1-6, with D perhaps TRBD1 (6 bases). Germline loops: CDR1 SGHVS, CDR2 FNYEAQ. This CDR3 region has 13 residues. With 4 bases removed from V and 10 bases from J, the gap between germline ends came to 11 bases. This chain's CDR3 is CASSSYRGSPLHF. CDR3 bases: TGTGCCAGCAGCTCTTATAGGGGGTCACCCCTCCACTTT.

The chain employs TRBV14 and TRBJ2-5, with D maybe TRBD1 (6 bases). This CDR3 contains 15 residues. Trimming took 0 bases from V and 0 from J, leaving 8 bases between them. The germline gives CDR1 SGHDN, CDR2 FVKESK. The CDR3 spells CASSQDRQDQETQYF. CDR3 bases: TGTGCCAGCAGCCAAGATCGACAGGACCAAGAGACCCAGTACTTC.